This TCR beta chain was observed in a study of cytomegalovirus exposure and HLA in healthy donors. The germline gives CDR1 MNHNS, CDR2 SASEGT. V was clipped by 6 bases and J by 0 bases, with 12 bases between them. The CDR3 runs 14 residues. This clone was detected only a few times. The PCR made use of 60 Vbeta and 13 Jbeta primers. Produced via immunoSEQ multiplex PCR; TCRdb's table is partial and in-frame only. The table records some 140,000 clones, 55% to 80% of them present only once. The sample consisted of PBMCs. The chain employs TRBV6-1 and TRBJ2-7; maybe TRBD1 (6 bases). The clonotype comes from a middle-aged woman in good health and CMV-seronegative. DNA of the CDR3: TGTGCCAGCAGCGAGCTGACAGGCTCCTACGAGCAGTACTTC. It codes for CASSELTGSYEQYF.